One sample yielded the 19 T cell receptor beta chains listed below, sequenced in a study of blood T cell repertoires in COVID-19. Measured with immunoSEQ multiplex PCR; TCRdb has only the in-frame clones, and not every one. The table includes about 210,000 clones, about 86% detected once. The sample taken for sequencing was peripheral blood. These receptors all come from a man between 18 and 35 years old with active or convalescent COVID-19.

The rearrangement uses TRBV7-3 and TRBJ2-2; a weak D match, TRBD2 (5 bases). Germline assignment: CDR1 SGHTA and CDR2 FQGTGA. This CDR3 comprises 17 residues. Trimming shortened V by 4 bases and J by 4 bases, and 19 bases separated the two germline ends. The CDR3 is CASSSTASHTSTGELFF. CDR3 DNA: TGTGCCAGCAGCTCGACGGCCAGCCACACTAGCACCGGGGAGCTGTTTTTT.

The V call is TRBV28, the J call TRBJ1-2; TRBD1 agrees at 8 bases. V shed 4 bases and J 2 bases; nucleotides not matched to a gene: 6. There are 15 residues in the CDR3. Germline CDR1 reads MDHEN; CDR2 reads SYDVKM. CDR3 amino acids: CASSSQGARNYGYTF. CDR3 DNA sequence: TGTGCCAGCAGTTCGCAGGGGGCGCGGAACTATGGCTACACCTTC.

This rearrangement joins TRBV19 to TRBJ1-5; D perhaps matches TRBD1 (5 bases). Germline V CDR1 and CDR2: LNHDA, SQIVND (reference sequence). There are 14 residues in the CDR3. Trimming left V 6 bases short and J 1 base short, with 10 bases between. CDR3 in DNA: TGTGCCAGTAGGACAGCAATAAGCAATCAGCCCCAGCATTTT. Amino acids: CASRTAISNQPQHF.

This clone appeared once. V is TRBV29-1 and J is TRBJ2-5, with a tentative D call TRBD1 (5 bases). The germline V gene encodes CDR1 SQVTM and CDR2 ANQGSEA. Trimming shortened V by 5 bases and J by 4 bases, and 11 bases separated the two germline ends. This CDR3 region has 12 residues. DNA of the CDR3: TGCAGCGTTAGAAGGGGCTCAGAGACCCAGTACTTC. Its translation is CSVRRGSETQYF.

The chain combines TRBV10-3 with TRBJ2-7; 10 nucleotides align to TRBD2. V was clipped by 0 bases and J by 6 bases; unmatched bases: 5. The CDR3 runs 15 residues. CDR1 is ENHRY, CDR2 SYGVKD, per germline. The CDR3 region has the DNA TGTGCCATCAGTGAGTCGGCTAGCGGGAGTGGCGAGCAGTACTTC. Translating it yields CAISESASGSGEQYF.

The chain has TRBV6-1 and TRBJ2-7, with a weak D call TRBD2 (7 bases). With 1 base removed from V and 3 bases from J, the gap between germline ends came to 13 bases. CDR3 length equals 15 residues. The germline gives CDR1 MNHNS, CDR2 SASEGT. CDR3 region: CASSEDGGPHYEQYF. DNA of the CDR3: TGTGCCAGCAGTGAAGACGGGGGGCCTCACTACGAGCAGTACTTC.

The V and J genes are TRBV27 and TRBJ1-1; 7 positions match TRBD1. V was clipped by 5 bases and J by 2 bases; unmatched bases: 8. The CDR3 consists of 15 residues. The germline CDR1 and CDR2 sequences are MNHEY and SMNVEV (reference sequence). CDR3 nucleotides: TGTGCCAGCAGTCGACAGGGACCTGTTAACACTGAAGCTTTCTTT. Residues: CASSRQGPVNTEAFF.

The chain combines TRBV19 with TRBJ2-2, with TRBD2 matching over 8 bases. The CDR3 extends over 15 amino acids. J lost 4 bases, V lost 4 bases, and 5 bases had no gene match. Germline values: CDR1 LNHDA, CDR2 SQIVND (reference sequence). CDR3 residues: CASSTGGRGTGELFF. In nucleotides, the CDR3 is TGTGCCAGTAGTACGGGAGGGCGCGGCACCGGGGAGCTGTTTTTT.

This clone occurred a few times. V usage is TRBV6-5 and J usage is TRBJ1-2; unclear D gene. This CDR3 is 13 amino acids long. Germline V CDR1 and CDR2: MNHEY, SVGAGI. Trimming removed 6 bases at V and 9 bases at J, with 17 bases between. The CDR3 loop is CASRATPTSSYTF. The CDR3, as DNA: TGTGCCAGCAGAGCCACGCCTACCTCTAGCTACACCTTC.

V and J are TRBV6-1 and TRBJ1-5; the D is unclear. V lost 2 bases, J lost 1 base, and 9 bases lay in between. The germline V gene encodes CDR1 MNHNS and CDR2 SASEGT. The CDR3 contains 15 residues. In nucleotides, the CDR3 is TGTGCCAGCAGTGAACATGGTGGCAGCAATCAGCCCCAGCATTTT. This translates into CASSEHGGSNQPQHF.

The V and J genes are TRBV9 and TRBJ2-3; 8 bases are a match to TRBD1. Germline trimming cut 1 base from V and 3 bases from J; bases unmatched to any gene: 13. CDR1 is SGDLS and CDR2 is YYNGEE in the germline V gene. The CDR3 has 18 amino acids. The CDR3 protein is CASSVLPAGGAGTDTQYF. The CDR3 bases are TGTGCCAGCAGCGTACTGCCCGCAGGGGGCGCCGGGACAGATACGCAGTATTTT. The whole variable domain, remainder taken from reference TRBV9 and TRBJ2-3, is DSGVTQTPKHLITATGQRVTLRCSPRSGDLSVYWYQQSLDQGLQFLIQYYNGEERAKGNILERFSAQQFPDLHSELNLSSLELGDSALYFCASSVLPAGGAGTDTQYFGPGTRLTVL.

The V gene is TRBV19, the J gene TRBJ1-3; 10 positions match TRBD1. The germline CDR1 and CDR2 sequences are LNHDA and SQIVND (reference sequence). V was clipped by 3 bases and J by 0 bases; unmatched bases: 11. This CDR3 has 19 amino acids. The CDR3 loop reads CASSMGQGRTWSSGNTIYF. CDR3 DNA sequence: TGTGCCAGTAGTATGGGACAGGGGCGGACCTGGAGCTCTGGAAACACCATATATTTT.

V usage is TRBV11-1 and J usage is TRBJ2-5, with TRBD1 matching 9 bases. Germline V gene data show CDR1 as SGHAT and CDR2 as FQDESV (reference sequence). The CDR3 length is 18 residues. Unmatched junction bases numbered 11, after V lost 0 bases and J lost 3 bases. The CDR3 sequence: CASSLAAGTGQGKETQYF. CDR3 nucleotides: TGTGCCAGCAGCTTAGCTGCGGGAACCGGACAGGGGAAAGAGACCCAGTACTTC.

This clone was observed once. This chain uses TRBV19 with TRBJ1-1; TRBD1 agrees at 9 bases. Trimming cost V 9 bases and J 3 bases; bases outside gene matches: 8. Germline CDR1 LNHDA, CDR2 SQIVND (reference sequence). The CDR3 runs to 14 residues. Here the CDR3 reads CASQQGAKDTEAFF. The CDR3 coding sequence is TGTGCCAGCCAACAGGGGGCTAAGGACACTGAAGCTTTCTTT. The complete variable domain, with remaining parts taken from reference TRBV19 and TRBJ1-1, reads DGGITQSPKYLFRKEGQNVTLSCEQNLNHDAMYWYRQDPGQGLRLIYYSQIVNDFQKGDIAEGYSVSREKKESFPLTVTSAQKNPTAFYLCASQQGAKDTEAFFGQGTRLTVV.

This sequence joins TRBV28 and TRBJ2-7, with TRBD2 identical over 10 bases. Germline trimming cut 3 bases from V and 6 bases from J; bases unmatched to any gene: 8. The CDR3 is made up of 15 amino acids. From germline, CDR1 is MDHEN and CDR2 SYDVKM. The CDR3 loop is CASSLPLAGAGEQYF. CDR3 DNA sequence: TGTGCCAGCAGTTTGCCCCTAGCGGGAGCGGGCGAGCAGTACTTC.

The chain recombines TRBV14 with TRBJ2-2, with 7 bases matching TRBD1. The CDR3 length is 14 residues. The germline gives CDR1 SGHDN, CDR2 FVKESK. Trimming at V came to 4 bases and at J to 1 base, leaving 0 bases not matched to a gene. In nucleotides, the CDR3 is TGTGCCAGCAGCCGGGACAGGAACACCGGGGAGCTGTTTTTT. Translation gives CASSRDRNTGELFF.

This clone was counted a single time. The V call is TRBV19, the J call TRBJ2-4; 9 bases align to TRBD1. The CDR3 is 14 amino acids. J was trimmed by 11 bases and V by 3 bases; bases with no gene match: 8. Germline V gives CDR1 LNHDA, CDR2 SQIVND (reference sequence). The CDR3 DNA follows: TGTGCCAGTAGTATGTTGGGACAGGGTGAGGTTCAGTACTTC. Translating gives CASSMLGQGEVQYF.

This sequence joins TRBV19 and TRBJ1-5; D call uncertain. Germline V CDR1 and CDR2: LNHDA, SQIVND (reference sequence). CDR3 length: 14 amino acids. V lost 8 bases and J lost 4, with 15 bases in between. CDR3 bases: TGTGCCAGTCAACCGGGGAGAGGGAATCAGCCCCAGCATTTT. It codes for CASQPGRGNQPQHF.

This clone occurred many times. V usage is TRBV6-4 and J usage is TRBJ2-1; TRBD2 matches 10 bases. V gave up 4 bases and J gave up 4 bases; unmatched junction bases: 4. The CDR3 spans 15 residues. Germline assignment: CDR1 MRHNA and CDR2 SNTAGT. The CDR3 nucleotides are TGTGCCAGCAGTGGCTCTAGCGGGAGTTACAATGAGCAGTTCTTC. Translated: CASSGSSGSYNEQFF.